These 32 T cell receptor beta chains were all obtained from the same sample, sequenced in a study of Ad26.COV2.S vaccination and SARS-CoV-2 variants. TCRdb's copy holds only in-frame clones and misses some; the assay was immunoSEQ multiplex PCR. The sample includes more than 85,000 clones, around 81% of them seen just once. The material sequenced was peripheral blood, taken after recovery from COVID-19. All receptors come from a human donor who had recovered from COVID-19.

The genes are TRBV5-1 and TRBJ1-4; 12 bases match TRBD1. V lost 4 bases, J lost 8 bases, and 6 bases stayed unmatched. The CDR3 is 15 residues long. Germline V gene data show CDR1 as SGHRS and CDR2 as YFSETQ. The CDR3 bases are TGCGCCAGCAGCACCCGGGACAGGGGGCAGGAAAAACTGTTTTTT. This translates into CASSTRDRGQEKLFF.

The rearrangement joins TRBV30 to TRBJ2-2; 11 bases align to TRBD2. The CDR3 is 16 amino acids. Per the germline V gene, CDR1 is GTSNPN and CDR2 is SVGIG (reference sequence). V lost 3 bases to trimming and J lost 7 bases; unmatched junction nucleotides: 10. The CDR3 reads CAWRDIAGGPGGELFF. CDR3 in DNA: TGTGCCTGGAGAGATATAGCGGGGGGGCCCGGCGGGGAGCTGTTTTTT.

This sequence joins TRBV7-2 and TRBJ2-1; tentatively, D is TRBD1 (5 bases). The CDR3 totals 11 residues. V was clipped by 1 base and J by 16 bases, with 11 bases between them. The V gene's germline CDR1 is SGHTA and CDR2 FQGNSA. The CDR3 loop reads CASSLGTLQFF. The CDR3 DNA is TGTGCCAGCAGCTTAGGGACATTACAATTCTTC. Full variable domain (missing parts from reference TRBV7-2 and TRBJ2-1): GAGVSQSPSNKVTEKGKDVELRCDPISGHTALYWYRQSLGQGLEFLIYFQGNSAPDKSGLPSDRFSAERTGGSVSTLTIQRTQQEDSAVYLCASSLGTLQFFGPGTRLTVL.

The chain recombines TRBV11-2 with TRBJ1-1; perhaps TRBD1 as D (6 bases). Germline CDR1 and CDR2: SGHAT and FQNNGV. V was clipped by 2 bases and J by 3 bases, with 16 bases between them. The CDR3 is made up of 16 amino acids. The CDR3 sequence: CASSLWPFGQYTEAFF. The CDR3 nucleotides read TGTGCCAGCAGCTTATGGCCCTTCGGACAGTACACTGAAGCTTTCTTT.

J is TRBJ1-2 and V is TRBV29-1, with 10 nucleotides matching TRBD1. V was clipped by 7 bases and J by 6 bases; unmatched bases: 8. The CDR3 consists of 13 residues. Germline assignment: CDR1 SQVTM and CDR2 ANQGSEA. CDR3 in amino acids: CSDRQGARDGYTF. Here the CDR3 DNA reads TGCAGCGACCGACAGGGGGCGAGGGATGGCTACACCTTC.

This sequence joins TRBV5-4 and TRBJ2-1; 8 bases match TRBD1. The CDR3 spans 14 residues. Germline V gene data show CDR1 as SGHNT and CDR2 as YYREEE (reference sequence). With 3 bases clipped from V and 7 bases from J, the junction kept 6 bases outside the gene matches. The CDR3 is CASSSPTGANEQFF. In DNA form, the CDR3 reads TGTGCCAGCAGCTCCCCGACAGGGGCGAATGAGCAGTTCTTC.

The count of this clone is one. The V and J genes are TRBV2 and TRBJ2-2, with 7 bases fitting TRBD1. The V gene end was trimmed by 2 bases and the J gene end by 5 bases; junction bases not matched to a gene: 8. CDR3 length: 16 residues. Per the germline V gene, CDR1 is SNHLY and CDR2 is FYNNEI. This chain's CDR3 is CASSESPGTVTGELFF. The CDR3 DNA reads TGTGCCAGCAGTGAATCCCCCGGGACAGTTACCGGGGAGCTGTTTTTT.

The genes are TRBV30 and TRBJ1-1, with no clear D. V was shortened by 5 bases and J by 1 base, with 8 bases between the two germline ends. Germline-derived CDR1 and CDR2 are GTSNPN and SVGIG (reference sequence). There are 12 residues in the CDR3. DNA for the CDR3: TGTGCCTGGGATCGAACGAACACTGAAGCTTTCTTT. This codes for CAWDRTNTEAFF.

This clone appeared a single time. The CDR3 sequence is CSESSLSGYGYTF. Here the CDR3 DNA reads TGCAGCGAGTCAAGTCTCTCCGGCTATGGCTACACCTTC. This rearrangement joins TRBV29-1 to TRBJ1-2, with D unresolved. The CDR3 has 13 amino acids. In germline, CDR1 is SQVTM, CDR2 ANQGSEA. The V end was cut by 7 bases, the J end by 4 bases, with 16 bases between.

The J gene is TRBJ1-2, the V gene TRBV2; D is undetermined. The CDR3 loop spans 14 amino acids. V lost 2 bases and J 4 bases, leaving 11 bases between the germline ends. Germline V gene sequence: CDR1 SNHLY, CDR2 FYNNEI. CDR3 DNA: TGTGCCAGCAGTGAACTGGAGGGAACCTATGGCTACACCTTC. Its translation is CASSELEGTYGYTF.

This clone has more than one count but fewer than ten. This chain links TRBV29-1 with TRBJ1-6, with 7 bases aligning to TRBD1. Germline loops: CDR1 SQVTM, CDR2 ANQGSEA. The CDR3 sequence is 12 residues long. V was clipped by 5 bases and J by 12 bases; unmatched bases: 7. As DNA, the CDR3 is TGCAGCGTTTACGAGGGGGCAGGACCCCTCCACTTT. This translates into CSVYEGAGPLHF.

The chain joins TRBV7-3 to TRBJ2-3, with D hard to call. Germline V gene sequence: CDR1 SGHTA, CDR2 FQGTGA. The length of the CDR3 is 13 residues. V dropped 4 bases and J dropped 6 bases, with 11 bases sitting between them. In DNA, the CDR3 is TGTGCCAGCAGCTCCTTAGGCCTTGATACGCAGTATTTT. It specifies CASSSLGLDTQYF.

The chain carries TRBV6-5 and TRBJ1-1, with D perhaps TRBD1 (5 bases). Trimming left V 0 bases short and J 5 bases short, with 10 bases between. Germline loops: CDR1 MNHEY, CDR2 SVGAGI. This CDR3 is 14 amino acids long. CDR3 sequence (DNA): TGTGCCAGCAGTTACTCCAGGGAGGGAACTGAAGCTTTCTTT. This gives the protein CASSYSREGTEAFF.

The chain recombines TRBV2 with TRBJ1-6, with a weak D call TRBD1 (6 bases). The CDR3 contains 14 residues. V lost 8 bases and J lost 7, with 15 bases in between. CDR1 and CDR2 from the germline V gene are SNHLY and FYNNEI. For the CDR3, the DNA is TGTGCCAGCTACCGGGACAAAGTCAATTCACCCCTCCACTTT. Translating it yields CASYRDKVNSPLHF.

The chain employs TRBV11-1 and TRBJ2-1; 8 nucleotides agree with TRBD1. The CDR3 runs 13 residues. The J segment lost 9 bases and the V segment lost 5 bases, leaving 6 bases of the junction unmatched. The germline V gene encodes CDR1 SGHAT and CDR2 FQDESV (reference sequence). The CDR3 sequence: CASSKDRESEQFF. DNA of the CDR3: TGTGCCAGCAGCAAGGACAGGGAGTCTGAGCAGTTCTTC.

The chain has TRBV6-2 or TRBV6-3 and TRBJ1-1, with D possibly TRBD1 on 6 matching bases. CDR1 and CDR2 from the germline V gene are MNHEY and SVGEGT. V lost 5 bases to trimming and J lost 4 bases, with 17 bases between them. This CDR3 region has 15 residues. The CDR3 DNA sequence: TGTGCCAGCAGTCCCGAGAGGGGGGGGCTCACTGAAGCTTTCTTT. Translating it yields CASSPERGGLTEAFF.

This chain uses TRBV10-2 with TRBJ2-3; 7 positions agree with TRBD2. CDR3 length: 13 amino acids. CDR1 is WSHSY and CDR2 is SAAADI in the germline V gene. V was clipped by 8 bases and J by 1 base; unmatched bases: 3. In DNA, the CDR3 is TGCGCCAGCGGGCTAGCGGGCACAGATACGCAGTATTTT. This sequence encodes CASGLAGTDTQYF.

V usage is TRBV24-1 and J usage is TRBJ2-3; no clear D gene. Trimming removed 0 bases from V and 0 bases from J, with 9 bases in between. Per germline, CDR1 KGHDR and CDR2 SFDVKD. The CDR3 covers 16 residues. This CDR3 is CATSDLPTVSTDTQYF. The DNA of the CDR3 is TGTGCCACCAGTGATTTGCCAACAGTTAGCACAGATACGCAGTATTTT.

In its sample, this clone was seen once. The rearrangement joins TRBV18 to TRBJ2-7; D unresolved. CDR3 size: 13 residues. The V end was cut by 1 base, the J end by 0 bases, with 4 bases between. Per the germline V gene, CDR1 is KGHSH and CDR2 is LQKENI. CDR3 bases: TGTGCCAGCTCACCACAGTACTCCTACGAGCAGTACTTC. Its translation is CASSPQYSYEQYF.

The gene calls are TRBV10-3 and TRBJ1-2; 10 nucleotides match TRBD1. With 6 bases clipped from V and 4 bases from J, the junction kept 5 bases outside the gene matches. The CDR3 contains 14 residues. Per the germline V gene, CDR1 is ENHRY and CDR2 is SYGVKD. CDR3 bases: TGTGCCATCAGGCCGGACAGGGGGGCCTATGGCTACACCTTC. It codes for CAIRPDRGAYGYTF.

This clone was found once. CDR3 loop: CASSSPRDRGSTEAFF. The CDR3 nucleotides are TGTGCCAGCAGTTCCCCCCGGGACAGGGGAAGCACTGAAGCTTTCTTT. This chain uses TRBV6-6 with TRBJ1-1; 10 bases line up with TRBD1. There are 16 residues in the CDR3. Germline lookup yields CDR1 MNHNY and CDR2 SVGAGI (reference sequence). V trimming: 4 bases; J trimming: 4 bases; junction bases outside the gene matches: 9.

This chain uses TRBV3-1 (or the pseudogene TRBV3-2) with TRBJ2-1; D is uncertain. Trimming took off 4 bases at V and 2 bases at J, with 15 bases between the two ends. The CDR3 extends over 16 amino acids. Germline-derived CDR1 and CDR2 are LGHDT and YNNKEL (reference sequence). CDR3 residues: CASSPSGWVPYNEQFF. The CDR3 DNA follows: TGTGCCAGCAGCCCCTCTGGGTGGGTTCCCTACAATGAGCAGTTCTTC.

The chain links TRBV7-9 to TRBJ2-3; weak D call: TRBD1 (5 bases). V was clipped by 5 bases and J by 0 bases, with 12 bases between them. Germline V gene lookup returns CDR1 SEHNR and CDR2 FQNEAQ (reference sequence). The CDR3 length is 15 residues. The CDR3 spells CASSPYPGSTDTQYF. The CDR3 coding sequence is TGTGCCAGCAGCCCATACCCAGGGAGCACAGATACGCAGTATTTT.

This clone came up a few times. The chain links TRBV28 to TRBJ1-2; weak D call: TRBD1 (5 bases). Germline CDR1 is MDHEN and CDR2 is SYDVKM. V was clipped by 6 bases and J by 8 bases, with 13 bases between them. There are 12 residues in the CDR3. This CDR3 reads CASSSGNEGYTF. The DNA of the CDR3 is TGTGCCAGCAGCTCAGGGAATGAGGGCTACACCTTC.

This chain uses TRBV28 with TRBJ2-5; 7 bases agree with TRBD1. J gave up 1 base and V 4 bases, and 6 bases lay outside the gene matches. The CDR3 consists of 15 residues. CDR1 is MDHEN and CDR2 is SYDVKM in the germline V gene. In DNA form, the CDR3 reads TGTGCCAGCAGTTCGGGACAGTTAACCCAAGAGACCCAGTACTTC. This sequence encodes CASSSGQLTQETQYF.

J is TRBJ1-3 and V is TRBV11-2, with 8 bases fitting TRBD1. CDR1 is SGHAT, CDR2 FQNNGV, per germline. The CDR3 consists of 14 residues. The V segment lost 6 bases and the J segment 4 bases; nucleotides outside the gene matches: 5. The DNA of the CDR3 is TGTGCCAGCAGGGCGGACAGGGTCGGAAACACCATATATTTT. Amino acid sequence: CASRADRVGNTIYF.

This clone has only a few counts. The chain has TRBV14 and TRBJ1-1; maybe TRBD1 (5 bases). V was clipped by 6 bases and J by 1 base, with 18 bases between them. Germline V gene sequence: CDR1 SGHDN, CDR2 FVKESK. This CDR3 is built from 16 residues. The CDR3: CASSQPGGHQNTEAFF. Here the CDR3 DNA reads TGTGCCAGCAGTCAACCAGGTGGACATCAGAACACTGAAGCTTTCTTT.

The V gene is TRBV11-2, the J gene TRBJ2-1; 11 bases agree with TRBD2. This CDR3 comprises 14 residues. Germline trimming cut 5 bases from V and 9 bases from J; bases unmatched to any gene: 6. Germline lookup yields CDR1 SGHAT and CDR2 FQNNGV. DNA for the CDR3: TGTGCCAGCAGCCGTAGCGGGGGGGCGGGTGAGCAGTTCTTC. Amino acid sequence: CASSRSGGAGEQFF.

The rearrangement uses TRBV14 and TRBJ2-7; 10 nucleotides align to TRBD1. V lost 4 bases and J lost 4; bases outside the gene matches: 7. This CDR3 is built from 15 residues. The germline V gene has CDR1 SGHDN and CDR2 FVKESK. The CDR3 reads CASSPDRGEVYEQYF. CDR3 nucleotides: TGTGCCAGCAGCCCGGACAGGGGGGAGGTTTACGAGCAGTACTTC.

This chain links TRBV18 with TRBJ2-6; 7 bases match TRBD2. This CDR3 is built from 16 residues. CDR1 KGHSH and CDR2 LQKENI come from the germline V gene. Unmatched junction bases numbered 5, after V lost 5 bases and J lost 1 base. The CDR3 sequence is CASSFQGLSGANVLTF. The CDR3 DNA reads as TGTGCCAGCTCATTTCAGGGACTATCTGGGGCCAACGTCCTGACTTTC.

The CDR3 loop is CASSERAGGTGYTF. DNA for the CDR3: TGCGCCAGCAGTGAGAGGGCAGGGGGTACCGGCTACACCTTC. The rearrangement joins TRBV10-2 to TRBJ1-2; 7 nucleotides match TRBD1. V gave up 2 bases and J gave up 8 bases; unmatched junction bases: 8. CDR3 length: 14 amino acids. Germline values: CDR1 WSHSY, CDR2 SAAADI.

In this sample, this clone turned up once. This chain connects TRBV7-9 to TRBJ1-6; D is undetermined. CDR1 and CDR2 (germline): SEHNR, FQNEAQ (reference sequence). Trimming shortened V by 6 bases and J by 0 bases, and 15 bases separated the two germline ends. The CDR3 sequence is 17 residues long. The CDR3 sequence is CASRDGGTSSYNSPLHF. CDR3 DNA: TGTGCCAGCAGAGACGGTGGTACGAGCTCCTATAATTCACCCCTCCACTTT.